This T cell receptor beta chain was sequenced during a study of cytomegalovirus exposure and HLA in healthy donors. Findings and limits, study-wide: Accurate prediction of HLA-A and HLA-B alleles (for most subjects) was reportedly achieved from TCR beta sequences. Later, TCR association rates were found to vary by HLA locus, highest for DRB1 and lowest for HLA-C.

The germline V gene encodes CDR1 SGHNT and CDR2 YYREEE (reference sequence). This CDR3 is 16 amino acids long. Trimming pared 0 bases from V and 2 bases from J, leaving 14 bases between. In the PCR, 60 Vbeta and 13 Jbeta primers were used. Clones were sequenced by immunoSEQ multiplex PCR, and TCRdb holds only the in-frame ones, with some missing. The repertoire consists of approximately 120,000 clones, with 70% to 80% occurring once and the leading ten covering roughly 3.5%. The table lists this clone with a count of one. The antigen is unknown. The sample was PBMCs. This TCR was recovered from a man in his forties in good health and CMV-seronegative. The chain carries TRBV5-4 and TRBJ2-5, with a weak D call TRBD1 (5 bases). CDR3: CASSLVFLAGQETQYF. The CDR3 DNA follows: TGTGCCAGCAGCTTGGTATTTTTGGCAGGGCAAGAGACCCAGTACTTC.